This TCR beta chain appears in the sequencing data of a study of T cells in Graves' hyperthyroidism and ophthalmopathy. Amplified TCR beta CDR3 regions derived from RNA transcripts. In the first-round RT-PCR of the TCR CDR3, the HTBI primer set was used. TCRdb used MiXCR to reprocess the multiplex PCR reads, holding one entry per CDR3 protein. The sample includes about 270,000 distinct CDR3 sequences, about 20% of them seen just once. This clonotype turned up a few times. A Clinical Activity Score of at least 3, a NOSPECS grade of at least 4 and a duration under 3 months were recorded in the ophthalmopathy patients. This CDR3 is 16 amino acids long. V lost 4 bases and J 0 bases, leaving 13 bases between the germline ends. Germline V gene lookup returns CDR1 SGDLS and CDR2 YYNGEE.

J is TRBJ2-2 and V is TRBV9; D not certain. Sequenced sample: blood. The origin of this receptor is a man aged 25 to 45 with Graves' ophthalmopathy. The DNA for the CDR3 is TGTGCCAGCAGCCCCAGACAAACCTCGAACACCGGGGAGCTGTTTTTT. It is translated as CASSPRQTSNTGELFF.